Listed here are 17 T cell receptor beta chains from one sample, sequenced in a study of T cell changes during pregnancy in multiple sclerosis. Libraries were prepared by immunoSEQ multiplex PCR; TCRdb keeps only in-frame clonotypes and omits some of them. The sample gives 30,000 to 40,000 clones, approximately 90% of which show up once; under 0.7% is in the top ten. This sample comprised CD4+ T cells from peripheral blood mononuclear cells, obtained before pregnancy. Source of these receptors: a female donor with multiple sclerosis, enrolled in a pregnancy study.

The chain couples TRBV19 to TRBJ2-7, with D possibly being TRBD2 (5 bases). Germline V gene sequence: CDR1 LNHDA, CDR2 SQIVND (reference sequence). The V gene lost 4 bases and the J gene lost 4 bases, with 8 bases spanning the gap. The CDR3 consists of 12 residues. The CDR3 loop is CASSRTPYEQYF. DNA for the CDR3: TGTGCCAGTAGTAGGACTCCTTACGAGCAGTACTTC.

This chain uses TRBV11-2 with TRBJ1-6; possible D gene TRBD1, 6 bases. Trimming stripped 0 bases from V and 5 bases from J, with 8 bases between. Germline CDR1 is SGHAT and CDR2 is FQNNGV. The CDR3 is 15 amino acids. The CDR3 protein is CASSLEGANNSPLHF. In DNA, the CDR3 is TGTGCCAGCAGCTTAGAGGGGGCAAATAATTCACCCCTCCACTTT.

CDR3 coding DNA: TGCGCCAGCAGTGAGACGTCTGCAGGCAGTGAGCAGTTCTTC. It encodes CASSETSAGSEQFF. The V gene is TRBV10-1, the J gene TRBJ2-1; D not resolved. V shed 2 bases and J shed 9 bases, with 14 bases lying between them. CDR1 WNHNN and CDR2 SYGVQD come from the germline V gene (reference sequence). The CDR3 is 14 amino acids.

This chain links TRBV12-2 with TRBJ1-1; the D call TRBD1 from the table was never checked on the DNA. TRBV12-2 counts as a pseudogene. CDR3 length: 16 amino acids. The CDR3 loop is CASRLDFHSLNTEAFF. For the CDR3, the DNA is TGTGCAAGTCGCTTAGACTTCCACAGCTTGAACACTGAAGCTTTCTTT.

The chain links TRBV7-3 to TRBJ2-7, with TRBD1 matching over 8 bases. Germline CDR1 and CDR2: SGHTA and FQGTGA. The CDR3 has 14 residues. J lost 5 bases, V lost 0 bases, and 3 bases had no gene match. CDR3 in DNA: TGTGCCAGCAGCTTAACTGGACAGGGCCACGAGCAGTACTTC. It is translated as CASSLTGQGHEQYF.

V and J are TRBV4-3 and TRBJ2-3; TRBD2 aligns across 9 bases. The V and J ends lost 0 bases and 9 bases, in that order; junction bases with no gene match: 7. CDR1 and CDR2 (germline): LGHNA, YSLEER. This CDR3 comprises 15 residues. CDR3 DNA: TGCGCCAGCAGCCAAGATGCCGCGGGGGGGAGGACGCAGTATTTT. Its translation: CASSQDAAGGRTQYF.

This clone was found a few times. The V call is TRBV5-5, the J call TRBJ2-5; TRBD2 matches 8 bases. CDR1 and CDR2 from the germline V gene are SGHKS and YYEKEE (reference sequence). The CDR3 is 17 amino acids. Trimming cost V 3 bases and J 4 bases; bases outside gene matches: 14. The CDR3 region has the DNA TGTGCCAGCAGCTCGATTAAATTACGGGGGGGCGGAGAGACCCAGTACTTC. Protein sequence: CASSSIKLRGGGETQYF.

The chain is built from TRBV9 and TRBJ2-5; D might be TRBD2 (6 bases). Germline values: CDR1 SGDLS, CDR2 YYNGEE. With 4 bases removed from V and 2 bases from J, the gap between germline ends came to 9 bases. The CDR3 has 13 amino acids. The CDR3 is CASSLGLQETQYF. In DNA form, the CDR3 reads TGTGCCAGCAGCTTGGGACTTCAAGAGACCCAGTACTTC.

The V call is TRBV6-6, the J call TRBJ2-3; 8 bases are shared with TRBD2. The germline V gene has CDR1 MNHNY and CDR2 SVGAGI (reference sequence). This CDR3 contains 15 residues. The ends lost 2 bases at V and 2 bases at J; junction bases unmatched: 3. CDR3 in DNA: TGTGCCAGCAGTTACGGCGGGGGGATCACAGATACGCAGTATTTT. As protein: CASSYGGGITDTQYF.

J is TRBJ1-5 and V is TRBV6-1; 7 bases fit TRBD1. V gave up 7 bases and J gave up 6 bases; unmatched junction bases: 9. Germline-derived CDR1 and CDR2 are MNHNS and SASEGT. The CDR3 totals 14 residues. CDR3 nucleotides: TGTGCCAGCACCTATACAGGGGAAGCTCAGCCCCAGCATTTT. It codes for CASTYTGEAQPQHF.

The rearrangement links TRBV5-4 to TRBJ2-3; 13 bases align to TRBD2. The V gene end was trimmed by 0 bases and the J gene end by 3 bases; junction bases not matched to a gene: 1. The CDR3 runs 16 residues. CDR1 and CDR2 from the germline V gene are SGHNT and YYREEE (reference sequence). This CDR3 is CASSLGGLAGTDTQYF. The CDR3 DNA reads as TGTGCCAGCAGCTTGGGGGGACTAGCGGGAACAGATACGCAGTATTTT.

This clone showed up just a few times. J is TRBJ1-6 and V is TRBV29-1, with D maybe TRBD1 (6 bases). CDR3 length equals 15 residues. V was cut by 3 bases and J by 5 bases, with 14 bases left in between. The V gene's germline CDR1 is SQVTM and CDR2 ANQGSEA. The DNA of the CDR3 is TGCAGCGTTGAGGGGGCGAAGCCTAATAATTCACCCCTCCACTTT. Translating it yields CSVEGAKPNNSPLHF.

The genes are TRBV5-8 and TRBJ2-5; 9 bases match TRBD1. The CDR3 is 14 residues long. Germline V gene sequence: CDR1 SGHTS, CDR2 YDEGEE. The trim removed 4 bases at V and 5 bases at J, leaving 6 bases unmatched. CDR3 nucleotide sequence: TGTGCCAGCAGCCTGGACAGGGGACAGGAGACCCAGTACTTC. This translates into CASSLDRGQETQYF.

V is TRBV5-6 and J is TRBJ2-3, with D possibly matching TRBD2 (5 bases). V lost 1 base to trimming and J lost 2 bases, with 11 bases between them. CDR1 is SGHDT and CDR2 is YYEEEE in the germline V gene. The CDR3 contains 15 residues. The DNA for the CDR3 is TGTGCCAGCAGCTTGATTACGGGGTTCACAGATACGCAGTATTTT. This sequence encodes CASSLITGFTDTQYF.

The CDR3 reads CASSQGQTSDAGGYTF. The CDR3 DNA reads as TGTGCCAGCTCACAAGGACAGACCTCCGACGCGGGTGGCTACACCTTC. This chain connects TRBV18 to TRBJ1-2, with D possibly being TRBD1 (6 bases). Looked up from germline, CDR1 is KGHSH and CDR2 is LQKENI. V was cut by 4 bases and J by 7 bases, with 22 bases left in between. This CDR3 is 16 amino acids long.

The chain recombines TRBV11-2 with TRBJ1-1, with no clear D. This CDR3 has 14 amino acids. Germline CDR1 is SGHAT and CDR2 is FQNNGV. Trimming cost V 1 base and J 0 bases, with 6 bases left between them. The CDR3 region is CASSLGLMNTEAFF. Here the CDR3 DNA reads TGTGCCAGCAGCTTAGGACTCATGAACACTGAAGCTTTCTTT.

The chain is built from TRBV2 and TRBJ1-1; D ambiguous. Germline-derived CDR1 and CDR2 are SNHLY and FYNNEI. This CDR3 region has 12 residues. V was pared by 6 bases and J by 3 bases, with 8 bases between. The DNA of the CDR3 is TGTGCCAGCAGCAACCAGTACACTGAAGCTTTCTTT. Translated, it gives CASSNQYTEAFF.